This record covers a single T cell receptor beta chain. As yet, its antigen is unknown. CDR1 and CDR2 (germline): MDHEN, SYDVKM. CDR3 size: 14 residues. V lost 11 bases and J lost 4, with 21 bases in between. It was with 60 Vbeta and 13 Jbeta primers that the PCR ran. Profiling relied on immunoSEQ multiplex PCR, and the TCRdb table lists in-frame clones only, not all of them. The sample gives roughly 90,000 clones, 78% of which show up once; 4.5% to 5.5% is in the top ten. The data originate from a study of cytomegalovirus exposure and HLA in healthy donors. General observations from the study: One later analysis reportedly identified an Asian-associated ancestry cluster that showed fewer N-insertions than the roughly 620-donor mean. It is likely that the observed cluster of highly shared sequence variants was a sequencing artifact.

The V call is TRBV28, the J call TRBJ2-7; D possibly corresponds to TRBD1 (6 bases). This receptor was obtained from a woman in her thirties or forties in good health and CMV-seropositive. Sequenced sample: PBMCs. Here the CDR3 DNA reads TGTGCCTCTTACGGCCAGGGGAGAGTTTACGAGCAGTACTTC. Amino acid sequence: CASYGQGRVYEQYF.